These T cell receptor beta chains were read from a single sample in a study of CD8 T cells in ankylosing spondylitis. TCRdb processed the 5' RACE reads anew with MiXCR; each CDR3 protein has one entry. The table lists approximately 210,000 distinct CDR3 sequences, 10% to 15% of them singletons. The specimen sequenced was blood, either unsorted or a sorted T cell fraction (not recorded which). The receptors originated from a male donor with ankylosing spondylitis or in good health (not recorded which). Both conserved end residues are part of each CDR3. The D gene is left open where the match is weak. A row's size may be missing; if present it is once, few, many or a size class.

TRBJ2-7	TRBD2	TRBV7-9	NA	TGTGCCAGCAGTTCCGGGACTAGCGCCTACGAGCAGTACTTC	CASSSGTSAYEQYF
TRBJ2-2	NA	TRBV2	many	TGTGCCAGCAAGGGTCAGGGATACACCGGGGAGCTGTTTTTT	CASKGQGYTGELFF
TRBJ2-3	TRBD2	TRBV11-2	NA	TGTGCCAGCAGCTTAGAACTAGCGGGGGGATATGTGACAGATACGCAGTATTTT	CASSLELAGGYVTDTQYF
TRBJ2-1	NA	TRBV2	NA	TGTGCCAGCAGTGATACCAGGCAAAGCTCCTACAATGAGCAGTTCTTC	CASSDTRQSSYNEQFF
TRBJ2-7	NA	TRBV20-1	NA	TGCAGTGCTAGAGATCTAGGGGGGACCTACGAGCAGTACTTC	CSARDLGGTYEQYF
TRBJ2-1	TRBD2	TRBV3-1	many	TGTGCCAGCAGCCTTGGACTAGCGGGAGGGCCCTACAATGAGCAGTTCTTC	CASSLGLAGGPYNEQFF
TRBJ2-3	TRBD2	TRBV6-4	few	TGTGCCAGCAGTGACCGAAATAGCGGGGTCACAGATACGCAGTATTTT	CASSDRNSGVTDTQYF
TRBJ2-2	NA	TRBV10-3	many	TGTGCCATCAGACTAGAGAACACCGGGGAGCTGTTTTTT	CAIRLENTGELFF
TRBJ1-6	TRBD1	TRBV7-2	NA	TGTGCCAGCAGCTTCTGGAGGGGGCGGCCCCGGGATTCACCCCTCCACTTT	CASSFWRGRPRDSPLHF
TRBJ2-7	TRBD2	TRBV9	many	TGTGCCAGCAGCGTAGCTAGCGGCACCTACGAGCAGTACTTC	CASSVASGTYEQYF
TRBJ2-1	TRBD1	TRBV20-1	NA	TGCAGTTTGAATCCGGGGACAGATGAGCAGTTCTTC	CSLNPGTDEQFF
TRBJ2-3	NA	TRBV4-1	many	TGCGCCAGCAGCCTGTCGCTAGGGCCAGATACGCAGTATTTT	CASSLSLGPDTQYF
TRBJ2-7	NA	TRBV7-9	few	TGTGCCAGCAGCTCCCGGGACGCATCCTACGAGCAGTACTTC	CASSSRDASYEQYF
TRBJ2-1	NA	TRBV11-2	many	TGTGCCAGCAGCCCTGCCCCCCCTCTAGCGTTCAGTGAGCAGTTCTTC	CASSPAPPLAFSEQFF
TRBJ2-7	TRBD2	TRBV6-2/TRBV6-3	NA	TGTGCCAGCAGTTGGACTAGCGGGAGAGACGAGCAGTACTTC	CASSWTSGRDEQYF
TRBJ1-2	NA	TRBV13	few	TGTGCCAGCAGCGATGGAAACGCGGGCTACACCTTC	CASSDGNAGYTF
TRBJ2-5	TRBD2	TRBV5-1	NA	TGCGCCAGCAGCTGGGGGACTAGCGGTATTCAAGAGACCCAGTACTTC	CASSWGTSGIQETQYF
TRBJ1-1	NA	TRBV6-4	many	TGTGCCAGCAGTTCGACAGAGAACACTGAAGCTTTCTTT	CASSSTENTEAFF
TRBJ2-3	TRBD2	TRBV2	once	TGTGCCAGCACCCCTACAACACTAGCGGGGGCCACAGATACGCAGTATTTT	CASTPTTLAGATDTQYF
TRBJ2-3	NA	TRBV28	NA	TGTGCCAGCAGTTCATCCTTGTTCACAGATACGCAGTATTTT	CASSSSLFTDTQYF
TRBJ2-2	NA	TRBV11-2	NA	TGTGCCAGCAGCAAAGAGGTCTGGGGTAGGAACACCGGGGAGCTGTTTTTT	CASSKEVWGRNTGELFF
TRBJ1-1	NA	TRBV6-5	few	TGTGCCAGCAGTATAATGGGGACCGCTTTCTTT	CASSIMGTAFF
TRBJ1-3	NA	TRBV10-3	NA	TGTGCCATCAGTGATCCCTTAGGGGGGGCAACTGGAAACACCATATATTTT	CAISDPLGGATGNTIYF
TRBJ2-3	NA	TRBV5-6	few	TGTGCCAGCAGCTACGAGGGGTTGACAGATACGCAGTATTTT	CASSYEGLTDTQYF
TRBJ2-3	NA	TRBV27	few	TGTGCCAGCAGTCTACTCGTAGCGGATACGCAGTATTTT	CASSLLVADTQYF
TRBJ2-7	TRBD2	TRBV28	few	TGTGCCAGCAGTTTATTCGCCTCCCCACCTGTGGGGGGGGTCTACGAGCAGTACTTC	CASSLFASPPVGGVYEQYF
TRBJ2-1	NA	TRBV14	NA	TGTGCCAGCAGCCACAACTATCTCTCCTACAATGAGCAGTTCTTC	CASSHNYLSYNEQFF
TRBJ2-1	TRBD1	TRBV20-1	once	TGCTGTGCTACTACCCCAAACCGGGACAGGGGGTCCGGTGAGCAGTTCTTC	CCATTPNRDRGSGEQFF